This TCR beta chain was captured by sequencing in a study of cytomegalovirus exposure and HLA in healthy donors. Findings and limits, study-wide: Among TCR beta chains of equal frequency, HLA-associated ones were more clonally expanded in a later analysis.

PCR was performed using 60 Vbeta and 13 Jbeta primers. Method: immunoSEQ multiplex PCR; TCRdb's copy keeps in-frame clones and lacks some. The sample lists over 150,000 clones, approximately 62% occurring once. Of note for this clone: What it binds is unknown.

Trimming removed 5 bases from V and 3 bases from J; junction bases left unmatched: 7. CDR1 and CDR2 (germline): LNHDA, SQIVND (reference sequence). The length of the CDR3 is 15 residues. Specimen: PBMCs. The chain uses TRBV19 and TRBJ1-2, with 9 bases matching TRBD1. This sequence was found in a man aged 45-60 years in good health and CMV-seronegative. The CDR3 region is CASSPRDRAYYGYTF. For the CDR3, the DNA is TGTGCCAGTAGTCCCCGGGACAGGGCCTACTATGGCTACACCTTC. Complete variable domain (other parts from reference TRBV19 and TRBJ1-2): DGGITQSPKYLFRKEGQNVTLSCEQNLNHDAMYWYRQDPGQGLRLIYYSQIVNDFQKGDIAEGYSVSREKKESFPLTVTSAQKNPTAFYLCASSPRDRAYYGYTFGSGTRLTVV.